A single sample is the source of the 3 T cell receptor beta chains below, sequenced in a study of early T cells in non-severe SARS-CoV-2 infection. TCRdb re-called the 5' RACE reads with MiXCR, one entry per CDR3 protein. The sample includes about 22,000 distinct CDR3 sequences, more than 3.5% of them seen just once. The sample comprised whole blood. These TCRs come from an adult who was a healthcare worker with PCR-confirmed SARS-CoV-2 infection or an uninfected control (not recorded which).

This clonotype was detected many times. The rearrangement joins TRBV29-1 to TRBJ2-7; TRBD2 matches 7 bases. Trimming took 3 bases from V and 2 from J; bases not matched to a gene: 4. Germline V gene sequence: CDR1 SQVTM, CDR2 ANQGSEA. This CDR3 has 13 residues. The CDR3 coding sequence is TGCAGCGTTGAGAGGGGAGGGACCTACGAGCAGTACTTC. Protein product: CSVERGGTYEQYF.

This clonotype was recorded at least ten times. The chain recombines TRBV7-2 with TRBJ1-5; D uncertain. The V gene lost 4 bases and the J gene lost 7 bases, with 11 bases spanning the gap. The CDR3 consists of 13 residues. CDR1 and CDR2 (germline): SGHTA, FQGNSA. The CDR3 DNA is TGTGCCAGCAGCTCTAACGCGGCCCAGCCCCAGCATTTT. This codes for CASSSNAAQPQHF.

This clonotype was seen at least ten times. This chain connects TRBV7-8 to TRBJ1-1, with D unresolved. Germline V lookup: CDR1 SGHVS, CDR2 FQNEAQ. CDR3 length: 13 residues. Trimming left V 3 bases short and J 1 base short, with 6 bases between. As DNA, the CDR3 is TGTGCCAGCAGCTTGTCACGGAACACTGAAGCTTTCTTT. Its protein is CASSLSRNTEAFF.